The entry below gives a single T cell receptor beta chain sequence along with its context. The antigen is undetermined. This sample is part of a study of cytomegalovirus exposure and HLA in healthy donors. Study information: Researchers found that about 84% of 350 to 500 genotyped donors fell within the Caucasian-associated ancestry cluster.

Per germline, CDR1 SGHAT and CDR2 FQNNGV. This CDR3 has 15 amino acids. V gave up 1 base and J gave up 3 bases, with 13 bases separating them. Study results and limitations: Among immune exposure information, only CMV serostatus was available.

The PCR used 60 Vbeta and 13 Jbeta primers. Repertoires were generated with immunoSEQ multiplex PCR, while TCRdb's copy carries only in-frame clones and drops some. In the table there are under 200,000 clones, 84% of which are singletons. Specimen: PBMCs. This TCR was recovered from a man between 18 and 35 years old in good health and CMV-seronegative. The chain has TRBV11-2 and TRBJ2-7; D remains unclear. The CDR3 loop reads CASSLGQAPNYEQYF. DNA of the CDR3: TGTGCCAGCAGCTTAGGCCAGGCGCCCAACTACGAGCAGTACTTC.